This is a list of T cell receptor beta chains from one sample in a study of cytomegalovirus exposure and HLA in healthy donors. The repertoire was sequenced with immunoSEQ multiplex PCR; TCRdb's copy has only in-frame clones and lacks some. The sample consists of 220,000 or so clones, 78% of them appearing once. Material: PBMCs. The receptors shown here come from a male donor in good health and CMV-seronegative. CDR3s include the opening cysteine and the closing phenylalanine or tryptophan. D genes are given only for firm matches.

d_call v_call cdr3_aa
- TRBV14 CASSQDRALPGGETQYF
TRBD2 TRBV7-2 CASSPGALAGGPSYF
- TRBV9 CASGAEGPLHF
TRBD2 TRBV12-5 CASGLDRGLAGEEWETQYF
- TRBV2 CASSPAQEQYF
- TRBV7-9 CASSRSGSYNQPQHF
- TRBV6-5 CATRGVNQPQHF
TRBD2 TRBV30 CAWSDGFSGGQETQYF
TRBD1 TRBV19 CASTGQGLGEQYF
TRBD1 TRBV27 CASSQTGGTAFF
- TRBV5-1 CASSLGAPSSGANVLTF
TRBD1 TRBV15 CATSRVPGQGSYNEQFF
TRBD2 TRBV5-4 CASNLAGGGSYNEQFF
TRBD1 TRBV5-1 CASSRDRPNYGYTF
- TRBV2 CASNLREKLFF
TRBD1 TRBV2 CASSPQGDGNQPQHF
TRBD2 TRBV7-3 CASGLAADTGELFF
- TRBV11-2 CASSLGRETFF
- TRBV19 CASTVGETQYF
- TRBV19 CASSRSGTPYEQYF
- TRBV7-2 CASSPAGPSWNTEAFF
- TRBV7-9 CASGRGYVYTF